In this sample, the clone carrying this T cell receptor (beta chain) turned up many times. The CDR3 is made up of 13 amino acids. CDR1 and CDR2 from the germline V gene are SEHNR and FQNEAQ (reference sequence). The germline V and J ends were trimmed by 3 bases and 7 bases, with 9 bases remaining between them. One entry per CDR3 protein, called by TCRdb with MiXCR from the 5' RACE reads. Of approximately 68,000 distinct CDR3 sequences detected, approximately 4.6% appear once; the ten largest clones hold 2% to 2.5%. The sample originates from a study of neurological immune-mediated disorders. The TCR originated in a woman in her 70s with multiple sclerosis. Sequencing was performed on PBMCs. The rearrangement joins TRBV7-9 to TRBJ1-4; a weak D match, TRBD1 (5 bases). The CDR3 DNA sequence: TGTGCCAGCAGCTTCAGGGTAACTGAAAAACTGTTTTTT. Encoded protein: CASSFRVTEKLFF.